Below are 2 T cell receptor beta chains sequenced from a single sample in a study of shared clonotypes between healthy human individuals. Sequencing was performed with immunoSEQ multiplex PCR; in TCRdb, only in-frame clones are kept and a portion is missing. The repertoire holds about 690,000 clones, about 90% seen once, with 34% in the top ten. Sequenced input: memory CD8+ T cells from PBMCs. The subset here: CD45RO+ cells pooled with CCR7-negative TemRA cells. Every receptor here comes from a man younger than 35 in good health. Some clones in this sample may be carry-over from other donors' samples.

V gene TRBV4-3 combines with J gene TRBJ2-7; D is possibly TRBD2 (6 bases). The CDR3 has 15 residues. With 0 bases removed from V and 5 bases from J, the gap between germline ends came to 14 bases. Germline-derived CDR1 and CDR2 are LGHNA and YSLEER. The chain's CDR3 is CASSQEWRGIHEQYF. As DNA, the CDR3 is TGCGCCAGCAGCCAAGAGTGGCGGGGAATACACGAGCAGTACTTC.

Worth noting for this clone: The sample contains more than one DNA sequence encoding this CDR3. CDR3 in amino acids: CASSPGTGIYEQYF. In DNA, the CDR3 is TGTGCCAGCAGTCCCGGGACAGGGATTTACGAGCAGTACTTC. J is TRBJ2-7 and V is TRBV27, with TRBD1 identical over 9 bases. J gave up 4 bases and V 5 bases, and 6 bases lay outside the gene matches. The CDR3 has 14 residues. Germline-derived CDR1 and CDR2 are MNHEY and SMNVEV (reference sequence).